Given below is one T cell receptor (beta chain) in context. Germline CDR1 reads SGHVS; CDR2 reads FQNEAQ. The CDR3 is made up of 14 amino acids. The V end was cut by 6 bases, the J end by 0 bases, with 12 bases between. This sample was included in a study of CD8+ T cells in alopecia areata. cDNA prepared by RNA extraction and subsequent reverse transcription served as the template for sequencing. Profiling relied on immunoSEQ multiplex PCR, and the TCRdb table lists in-frame clones only, not all of them. This repertoire shows about 110,000 clones, under 60% found once; its top ten account for 20% to 25%.

The V gene is TRBV7-8, the J gene TRBJ2-7, with D possibly matching TRBD2 (6 bases). The sequenced sample consisted of NKG2D-low CD8+ T cells sorted from blood. This receptor was obtained from a human donor with alopecia areata. In DNA, the CDR3 is TGTGCCAGCAGTTTCAGCGGGTCCTCCTACGAGCAGTACTTC. Protein: CASSFSGSSYEQYF.